The T cell receptor (beta chain) described here comes from a study of blood T cells in healthy people across ages (dated by TCRdb to 2015 to 2017). About the full investigation: In model experiments, roughly one uniquely barcoded TCR beta cDNA molecule per two T cells was captured by template switching. Using deep sequencing normalized with unique cDNA molecular identifiers, the study measured how TCR beta repertoire diversity changes with age. Donors were grouped into four age groups: young (average 16 years), middle-aged (roughly 38), aged (around 66) and long-lived (approximately 78). Donors of different ages were randomly distributed across sequencing lanes to avoid experimental bias. For two donors (one aged 18 to 30 and one aged 80 or older), the study analyzed two additional independent replicas of 1 million unique cDNA reads from the same blood draw.

The library was prepared using 5' RACE. This sample was sequenced with an Illumina HiSeq 2500. A second 7 to 11 cycle PCR used a sample-barcoded 5' primer and a J-beta primer mix. A template-switch 5' adaptor carrying 12 random nucleotides introduced a unique molecular identifier onto each TCR beta cDNA molecule. At least 2.5 million CDR3-containing paired-end reads were obtained from each sample. First-strand cDNA was synthesized from all RNA with the Mint cDNA synthesis kit, primed by a TRBC-specific oligonucleotide. Following uracil-DNA glycosylase treatment, all cDNA underwent a first 18-cycle PCR with the universal primers M1SS and BC2_uni_R. In the source study's methods: Each sample was normalized by randomly selecting 1 million high-quality reads, each carrying a distinct molecular identifier. Instead of being binned into consensus sequences, reads that shared molecular identifiers were thrown out. MiTCR, with a Q25 quality threshold and the strictest error-elimination algorithm, was used for CDR3 identification, clonotype clustering and error correction. A nonparametric unseen species model with Euler transformation was used to estimate lower-bound total TCR beta diversity. TCRdb ran its own pipeline on the public reads, namely fastp trimming at Q25 and MiXCR clone calling, and kept in-frame beta chains. CDR3 protein duplicates are merged, each entry listing the most common genes and DNA. The authors' filters were not applied to this entry. Recorded for this sample are about 780,000 distinct CDR3 sequences; about 46% of them occurred a single time. The biggest ten clones account for approximately 18% of the sample.

Paper-wide results and their limitations: Bulk unsorted PBMC profiling prevented conclusive comparison of naive and antigen-experienced compartments. Donor CMV infection status was unknown, potentially confounding age-related changes in expanded clonotypes. Compared with the aged group, the long-lived group had more naive CD4+ T cells, fewer expanded clones and increased TCR diversity, a pattern suggesting age selection. A strong correlation was found between observed TCR beta diversity and the percentage of naive T cells measured by flow cytometry. As age increased, observed TCR beta diversity per million T cells dropped in a roughly linear way, and a significant reduction was already evident by age 40. Total diversity estimates from one million sequenced T cells were considered lower bounds and underestimates.

Trimming removed 5 bases from V and 0 bases from J, leaving 10 bases between the germline ends. The CDR3, cysteine through phenylalanine, is 14 amino acids long. The CDR3 DNA has 42 bases and is translated from base 1. CDR1 is given as SEHNR and CDR2 as FQNEAQ, both from the germline V gene (reference sequence). The donors were roughly 39 Caucasian individuals from Russia, aged roughly 6 to 90 years, who were systemically healthy. Each donor gave 9 to 10 milliliters of peripheral blood, collected into EDTA-treated Vacutainer tubes. Ficoll-Paque density-gradient centrifugation was used to isolate PBMCs, with at least 7 million obtained per sample. Trizol reagent was used to extract total RNA from PBMCs, with at least 6 micrograms per sample. The percentages of naive CD45RAhigh/CD27high T cells were determined by flow cytometry on a PBMC aliquot from every donor. This clonotype was counted between two and nine times. No antigen is known for it. No quality values exist for individual bases; no much larger clone is one base distant.

In this chain, TRBV7-9 is recombined with TRBJ1-1, and perhaps TRBD1 as D gene, on 5 matching bases. Material for sequencing was blood. This receptor was taken from an elderly man in good health. The DNA sequence is given as TGTGCCAGCAGCCCCGCACAGGTGAACACTGAAGCTTTCTTT. Translated, this gives CASSPAQVNTEAFF.